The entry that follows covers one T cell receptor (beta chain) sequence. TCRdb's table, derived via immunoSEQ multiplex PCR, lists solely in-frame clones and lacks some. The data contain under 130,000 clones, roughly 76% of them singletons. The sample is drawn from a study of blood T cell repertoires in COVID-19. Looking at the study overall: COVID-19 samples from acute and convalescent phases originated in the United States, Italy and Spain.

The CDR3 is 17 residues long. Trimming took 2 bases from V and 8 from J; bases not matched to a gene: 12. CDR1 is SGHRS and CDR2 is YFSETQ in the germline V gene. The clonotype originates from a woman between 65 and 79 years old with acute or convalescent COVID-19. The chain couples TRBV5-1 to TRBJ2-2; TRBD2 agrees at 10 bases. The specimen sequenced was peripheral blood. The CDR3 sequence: CASSFSPRTSGEGELFF. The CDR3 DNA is TGCGCCAGCAGCTTCTCGCCGCGGACTAGCGGTGAAGGGGAGCTGTTTTTT.